One and the same sample provided the 3 T cell receptor beta chains below, sequenced in a study of tumor-infiltrating lymphocytes in primary liver carcinoma. Between 20 and 30 mg of unsorted bulk tissue served as the source from which RNA and DNA were co-extracted. TCR beta cDNA was reverse-transcribed from approximately 0.45 ug of total RNA. The reaction used a constant-region primer and ProtoScript II reverse transcriptase. Three nested multiplex PCR rounds, a slightly modified ARM-PCR method, built the TCR beta libraries. Two initial PCR rounds of about 10 cycles each paired TRBV1-TRBV30 forward primers with a C-beta reverse primer. Via MiXCR, TCRdb re-called the multiplex PCR reads, giving one row per CDR3 protein. Among 80,000 to 100,000 distinct CDR3 sequences listed, roughly 70% were seen once. Sequencing was done on a sample of tumor-adjacent normal liver tissue. Receptors originate from a man aged 40-49 years with primary liver carcinoma and hepatitis B virus infection.

On this clonotype itself: This may be a read error, as it is one base from a much larger clone. The chain couples TRBV12-3 or TRBV12-4 to TRBJ2-7, with no clear D. The CDR3 contains 14 residues. The CDR3 here is CTSSAGVSGHEQYF. Written as DNA, the CDR3 is TGTACCAGCAGTGCTGGAGTTTCAGGCCACGAGCAGTACTTC.

This clonotype was observed once. The junction does not match germline at one end; this may be a read error. The gene calls are TRBV10-3 and TRBJ2-2, with a weak D call TRBD1 (5 bases). Germline loops: CDR1 ENHRY, CDR2 SYGVKD. The CDR3 contains 13 residues. As DNA, the CDR3 is TGTGACATCAGGGCGGATGGCACCGGGGAGCTGTTTTTT. It specifies CDIRADGTGELFF.

This chain connects TRBV6-1 to TRBJ2-7; D call uncertain. The CDR3 totals 12 residues. The V end was cut by 1 base, the J end by 7 bases, with 8 bases between. Germline loops: CDR1 MNHNS, CDR2 SASEGT. This CDR3 reads CASSEGAGEQYF. For the CDR3, the DNA is TGTGCCAGCAGTGAAGGAGCAGGTGAGCAGTACTTC.